A selection of T cell receptor beta chains follows, all from one sample in a study of beta chain features in type 1 diabetes. The repertoire was sequenced with immunoSEQ multiplex PCR; TCRdb's copy has only in-frame clones and lacks some. The sample contains approximately 730,000 clones, 13% of which appear only once. Material for sequencing was naive CD4+ T cells from blood. The receptors here all came from a man in his late teens or twenties with type 1 diabetes. CDR3s include the opening cysteine and the closing phenylalanine or tryptophan. The D gene is left open where the match is weak. Size is omitted from some rows. Given values are once, few, many or a class for expanded clones.

abundance,j_gene,d_gene,v_gene,CDR3nt,CDR3aa
-,TRBJ2-5,-,TRBV30,TGTGCCTGGATTTCAATGGGACGGACGTCTCAAGAGACCCAGTACTTC,CAWISMGRTSQETQYF
many,TRBJ2-3,TRBD2,TRBV28,TGTGCCAGTAGCGGGGCCACAGATACGCAGTATTTT,CASSGATDTQYF
few,TRBJ1-1,-,TRBV30,TGTGCCTGGAGTGTAAGCGGAGAAGCTTTCTTT,CAWSVSGEAFF
few,TRBJ2-6,-,TRBV9,TGTGCCAGCAGCGTAGAGATCAGGTCTTGGGACAACGTCCTGACTTTC,CASSVEIRSWDNVLTF
-,TRBJ2-4,-,TRBV2,TGTGCCAGCACTAGAGGATTAGCCAAAAACATTCAGTACTTC,CASTRGLAKNIQYF
few,TRBJ1-2,-,TRBV9,TGTGCCAGCAGCGTAGACCCGAGCCCGGGTGGCTACACCTTC,CASSVDPSPGGYTF
-,TRBJ2-3,-,TRBV5-1,TGCGCCAGTACCCGCGGGATCGGAGCGCAGTATTTT,CASTRGIGAQYF
few,TRBJ2-2,TRBD1,TRBV19,TGTGCCAGTAGTAACGCCGGGACAGGGCGAACCGGGGAGCTGTTTTTT,CASSNAGTGRTGELFF
-,TRBJ2-3,TRBD1,TRBV29-1,TGCAGCTTAGGACAGGGGGCTTCGCCGACGCAGTATTTT,CSLGQGASPTQYF
few,TRBJ2-5,TRBD2,TRBV5-1,TGCGCCAGCAGCCCGACTAGCGGGACCGAGGAGACCCAGTACTTC,CASSPTSGTEETQYF
few,TRBJ1-1,-,TRBV28,TGTGCCACCCGGCGGCAGAACACTGAAGCTTTCTTT,CATRRQNTEAFF
few,TRBJ1-5,TRBD1,TRBV6-1,TGTGCCAGCAGTGAAGTCCGACAGGGGGCAGGCAATCAGCCCCAGCATTTT,CASSEVRQGAGNQPQHF
-,TRBJ1-2,TRBD1,TRBV7-6,TGTGCCAGCAGTTCCAGCGACAGGGGGTCCTCCTATGGCTACACCTTC,CASSSSDRGSSYGYTF
few,TRBJ2-6,-,TRBV27,TGTGCCAGCAGTTTGGAGCGTGGGGCCAACGTCCTGACTTTC,CASSLERGANVLTF
-,TRBJ1-1,-,TRBV14,TGTGCCAGCAGCCGCAGACAGCTGAACACTGAAGCTTTCTTT,CASSRRQLNTEAFF
-,TRBJ1-3,-,TRBV10-3,TGTGCCATCAGTGAGCCTTCTGGAAACACCATATATTTT,CAISEPSGNTIYF
-,TRBJ1-2,-,TRBV7-8,TGTGCCAGCAGCTTAACAGGGCAGGGCTATGGCTACACCTTC,CASSLTGQGYGYTF
-,TRBJ2-7,TRBD1,TRBV19,TGTGCCAGTAGTAGGGACAGGGACGGGGCCGGCGAGCAGTACTTC,CASSRDRDGAGEQYF
-,TRBJ2-6,-,TRBV19,TGTGCCAGTAGCCTAGCAAGTGGGGCCAACGTCCTGACTTTC,CASSLASGANVLTF
few,TRBJ1-1,-,TRBV27,TGTGCCAGCAGTTTAACTACCATGAACACTGAAGCTTTCTTT,CASSLTTMNTEAFF
few,TRBJ2-2,-,TRBV30,TGTGCCTGGAGGCTCGACTTCAACACCGGGGAGCTGTTTTTT,CAWRLDFNTGELFF
few,TRBJ1-1,TRBD1,TRBV18,TGTGCCAGCACCACGGGACAGCTGATGAGAGCTTTCTTT,CASTTGQLMRAFF
-,TRBJ2-1,-,TRBV5-1,TGCGCCAGCAGCCCACTCCCCGCGGGCTCGTCCTACAATGAGCAGTTCTTC,CASSPLPAGSSYNEQFF
few,TRBJ1-2,-,TRBV15,TGTGCCACCAGCAGAGGCGGCAGGGAGACCTATGGCTACACCTTC,CATSRGGRETYGYTF
-,TRBJ2-2,-,TRBV9,TGTGCCAGCAGCTTAACCGGGACGGTGGGCACCGGGGAGCTGTTTTTT,CASSLTGTVGTGELFF
few,TRBJ1-2,-,TRBV9,TGTGCCAGCAGCGTAGGGGCCGAGGTGGGCTACACCTTC,CASSVGAEVGYTF
-,TRBJ2-2,-,TRBV7-9,TGTGCCAGCAGCTTAAAGGCGTCGAACACCGGGGAGCTGTTTTTT,CASSLKASNTGELFF
few,TRBJ1-1,TRBD1,TRBV19,TGTGCCAGTAGTATTCGACAGGGAGAAGCTTTCTTT,CASSIRQGEAFF
-,TRBJ2-5,-,TRBV5-4,TGTGCCAGCAGCTTGGTTGGCGGGTCTGCACAAGAGACCCAGTACTTC,CASSLVGGSAQETQYF
few,TRBJ2-5,-,TRBV2,TGTGCCAGCACCGAGGAGGAGACCCAGTACTTC,CASTEEETQYF
-,TRBJ2-7,-,TRBV6-1,TGTGCCAGCAGTGCCACTACTAGCAGCGAGCAGTACTTC,CASSATTSSEQYF
few,TRBJ1-6,-,TRBV7-9,TGTGCCAGCAGCTCGCCGTGGAGGTCTGGTGATTCACCCCTCCACTTT,CASSSPWRSGDSPLHF
-,TRBJ2-6,TRBD1,TRBV18,TGTGCCAGCTCAACTCAAGGGGGCACGGGGGCCAACGTCCTGACTTTC,CASSTQGGTGANVLTF
-,TRBJ2-2,-,TRBV19,TGTGCCTCTAGTCTAACCGGGGAGCTGTTTTTT,CASSLTGELFF
-,TRBJ1-1,-,TRBV25-1,TGTGCCAGCGGAAGAACAAACACTGAAGCTTTCTTT,CASGRTNTEAFF
-,TRBJ2-7,-,TRBV28,TGTGCCAGCAATCCAGGCCTGTCAGGCCTCTACGAGCAGTACTTC,CASNPGLSGLYEQYF
-,TRBJ1-2,TRBD1,TRBV7-2,TGTGCCAGCAGCTTAGTCCCAGGGGGCTATGGCTACACCTTC,CASSLVPGGYGYTF
-,TRBJ1-4,-,TRBV11-2,TGTGCCAGCAGCCGCATTAACCCAGGGAAACATGAAAAACTGTTTTTT,CASSRINPGKHEKLFF
few,TRBJ1-1,-,TRBV29-1,TGCAGCTCTGGCCCTGGCACTGAAGCTTTCTTT,CSSGPGTEAFF
-,TRBJ1-4,-,TRBV18,TGTGCCAGCTCACCCGGTCCTGGGGAAAAACTGTTTTTT,CASSPGPGEKLFF
-,TRBJ1-6,-,TRBV28,TGTGCCAGCAGTCCGGCCTCAGAGAATTCACCCCTCCACTTT,CASSPASENSPLHF
few,TRBJ2-3,TRBD2,TRBV5-4,TGTGCCAGCAGCGCAAGGACTAGCTCAACCACAGATACGCAGTATTTT,CASSARTSSTTDTQYF
few,TRBJ1-2,-,TRBV6-5,TGTGCCAGCAGTTACTCCCTTCGAGGGAGCAGCTATGGCTACACCTTC,CASSYSLRGSSYGYTF
-,TRBJ2-1,-,TRBV5-1,TGCGCCAGCAGCTTGGAAGAGGGGGGAGTGTATGAGCAGTTCTTC,CASSLEEGGVYEQFF
few,TRBJ2-1,TRBD1,TRBV9,TGTGCCAGCAGTGGGACAGGGGGGTACAATGAGCAGTTCTTC,CASSGTGGYNEQFF
few,TRBJ1-2,-,TRBV25-1,TGTGCCACTCGGTTCGGGGGATCAAATGGCTACACCTTC,CATRFGGSNGYTF
-,TRBJ1-1,TRBD1,TRBV13,TGTGCCAGCAGTACGGACAGGGAAGGGACTGAAGCTTTCTTT,CASSTDREGTEAFF
-,TRBJ2-3,TRBD2,TRBV7-2,TGTGCCAGCAGCTTATTCCCCTCGACTAGCGGGAACACAGATACGCAGTATTTT,CASSLFPSTSGNTDTQYF
-,TRBJ1-3,-,TRBV2,TGTGCCAGCACCGAGGGACTCTCTGGAAACACCATATATTTT,CASTEGLSGNTIYF
-,TRBJ1-6,-,TRBV5-1,TGCGCCAGCAGCCAAAGAGGGGGGGATTCACCCCTCCACTTT,CASSQRGGDSPLHF
few,TRBJ1-5,-,TRBV16,TGTGCCAGCAGCCAATGGGTAGGGACGGGACAGCCCCAGCATTTT,CASSQWVGTGQPQHF
-,TRBJ2-7,TRBD1,TRBV6-5,TGTGCCAGCAGTTACTCGCTGCAGGGGGACTACGAGCAGTACTTC,CASSYSLQGDYEQYF
-,TRBJ2-1,-,TRBV6-1,TGTGCCAGCAGAGTTAGCGCGATACCTGATGAGCAGTTCTTC,CASRVSAIPDEQFF
-,TRBJ1-1,-,TRBV14,TGTGCCAGCAGCCTGGCAAGGGACACTGAAGCTTTCTTT,CASSLARDTEAFF
few,TRBJ2-7,-,TRBV30,TGTGCCTGGAGTGTAGGCTCCTACGAGCAGTACTTC,CAWSVGSYEQYF
-,TRBJ1-2,TRBD1,TRBV29-1,TGCAGCCTCCACTCCCCCGGGACAGATTATGGCTACACCTTC,CSLHSPGTDYGYTF
few,TRBJ2-7,-,TRBV20-1,TGCAGTGCTGACAGGTCCTACGAGCAGTACTTC,CSADRSYEQYF
-,TRBJ2-2,TRBD1,TRBV19,TGTGCCAGTAGTACTGGACCCGGGACAGGGCCCGGGGAGCTGTTTTTT,CASSTGPGTGPGELFF
few,TRBJ2-1,TRBD2,TRBV29-1,TGCAGCGTTGATGCGCTAGCGGGGTACAATGAGCAGTTCTTC,CSVDALAGYNEQFF